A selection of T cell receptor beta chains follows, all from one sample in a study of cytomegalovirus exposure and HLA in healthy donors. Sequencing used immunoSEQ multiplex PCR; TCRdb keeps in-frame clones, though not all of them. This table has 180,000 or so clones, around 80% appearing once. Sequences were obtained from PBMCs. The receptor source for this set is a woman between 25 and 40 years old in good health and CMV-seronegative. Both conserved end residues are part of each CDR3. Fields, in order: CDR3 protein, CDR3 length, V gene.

CDR3: CSVDRVGNYGYTF
length: 13
V: TRBV29-1

CDR3: CASSLEHPDYGYTF
length: 14
V: TRBV5-4

CDR3: CASSQTVPQSGYTF
length: 14
V: TRBV5-1

CDR3: CASSAGLGYTF
length: 11
V: TRBV6-1

CDR3: CASSLAHRVQGYTF
length: 14
V: TRBV7-9

CDR3: CASSPPSGQVYEQYF
length: 15
V: TRBV18

CDR3: CASSSGDGYTF
length: 11
V: TRBV6-6

CDR3: CASGLVRQGGSNYGYTF
length: 17
V: TRBV12-5

CDR3: CASSPTTGLRYF
length: 12
V: TRBV14

CDR3: CASSLVDFGTRREQFF
length: 16
V: TRBV7-9

CDR3: CASSGEDRESSGNTIYF
length: 17
V: TRBV7-8

CDR3: CASNEDRGSEAFF
length: 13
V: TRBV19

CDR3: CASSLVGRQNTEAFF
length: 15
V: TRBV5-1

CDR3: CASSSTGTDAYEQYF
length: 15
V: TRBV28

CDR3: CASSEGAMQGRQPQHF
length: 16
V: TRBV2

CDR3: CASSPGLLALYF
length: 12
V: TRBV7-2

CDR3: CASGPRTSGGAYEQYF
length: 16
V: TRBV12-5

CDR3: CSVENRDRDPDTQYF
length: 15
V: TRBV29-1

CDR3: CASAGGNYGYTF
length: 12
V: TRBV2